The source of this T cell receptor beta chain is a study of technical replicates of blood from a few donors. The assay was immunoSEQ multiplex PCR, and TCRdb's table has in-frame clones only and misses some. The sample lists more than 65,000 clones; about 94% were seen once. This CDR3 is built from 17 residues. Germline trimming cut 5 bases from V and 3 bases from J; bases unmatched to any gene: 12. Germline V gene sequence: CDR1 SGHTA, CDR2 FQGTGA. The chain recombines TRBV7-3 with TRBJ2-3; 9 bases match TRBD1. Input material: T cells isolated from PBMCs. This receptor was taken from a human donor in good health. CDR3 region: CASSPLLDRGRTDTQYF. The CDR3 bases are TGTGCCAGCAGCCCCCTCCTCGACAGGGGGAGGACAGATACGCAGTATTTT.